This note documents a single T cell receptor beta chain sequence. What it binds is unknown. This record comes from a study of OX40 agonist ivuxolimab in advanced cancers. Broader study findings: More expanded clones were found, on average, in CD8+ than in CD4+ T cells.

Systemic immunosuppression or autoimmune disease history was grounds to exclude patients. V dropped 5 bases and J dropped 6; count of bases not matched to a gene: 1. This CDR3 is built from 15 residues. From germline, CDR1 is MGHRA and CDR2 YSYEKL. The table came from immunoSEQ multiplex PCR; TCRdb's copy has only in-frame clones and leaves some out. The repertoire has roughly 80,000 clones, about 82% of them found once; the top ten carry approximately 7%. Sample: CD4+ or CD8+ T cells sorted from blood, taken in a trial of the OX40 agonist ivuxolimab. The chain recombines TRBV4-1 with TRBJ2-1; 16 bases match TRBD2. The receptor was derived from an adult with an advanced solid tumor such as melanoma, head and neck, liver or kidney cancer. CDR3 sequence (DNA): TGCGCCAGCAGCGGGACTAGCGGGGGGGTCAATGAGCAGTTCTTC. This codes for CASSGTSGGVNEQFF.